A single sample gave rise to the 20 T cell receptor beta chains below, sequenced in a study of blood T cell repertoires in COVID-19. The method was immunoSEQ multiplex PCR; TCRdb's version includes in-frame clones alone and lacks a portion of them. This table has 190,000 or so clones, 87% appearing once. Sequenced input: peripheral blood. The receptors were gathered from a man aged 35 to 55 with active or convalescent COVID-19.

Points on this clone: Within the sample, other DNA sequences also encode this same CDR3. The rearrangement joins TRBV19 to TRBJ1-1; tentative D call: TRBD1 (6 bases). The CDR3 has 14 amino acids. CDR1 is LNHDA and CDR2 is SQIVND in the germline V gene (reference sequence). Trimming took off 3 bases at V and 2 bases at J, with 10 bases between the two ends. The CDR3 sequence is CASSIRGLNTEAFF. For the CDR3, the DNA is TGTGCCAGTAGTATCAGGGGATTAAACACTGAAGCTTTCTTT.

This CDR3 reads CASSWDRGTSPLHF. CDR3 nucleotides: TGTGCCAGCAGCTGGGACAGGGGAACATCACCCCTCCACTTT. V is TRBV5-6 and J is TRBJ1-6, with 10 bases identical to TRBD1. This CDR3 is 14 amino acids long. With 3 bases clipped from V and 10 bases from J, the junction kept 4 bases outside the gene matches. Germline V gene lookup returns CDR1 SGHDT and CDR2 YYEEEE.

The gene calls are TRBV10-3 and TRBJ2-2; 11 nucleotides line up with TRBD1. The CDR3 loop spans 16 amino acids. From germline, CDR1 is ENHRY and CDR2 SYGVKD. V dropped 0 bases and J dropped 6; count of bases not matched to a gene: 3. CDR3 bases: TGTGCCATCAGTGAGTCGAGGACAGGGGGCCCCGGGGAGCTGTTTTTT. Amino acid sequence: CAISESRTGGPGELFF.

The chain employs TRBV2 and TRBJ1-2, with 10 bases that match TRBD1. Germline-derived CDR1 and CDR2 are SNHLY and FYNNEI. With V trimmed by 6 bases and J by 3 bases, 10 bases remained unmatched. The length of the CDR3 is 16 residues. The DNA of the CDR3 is TGTGCCAGCAGGAGTATGACAGGGGGCGCGGACTATGGCTACACCTTC. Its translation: CASRSMTGGADYGYTF.

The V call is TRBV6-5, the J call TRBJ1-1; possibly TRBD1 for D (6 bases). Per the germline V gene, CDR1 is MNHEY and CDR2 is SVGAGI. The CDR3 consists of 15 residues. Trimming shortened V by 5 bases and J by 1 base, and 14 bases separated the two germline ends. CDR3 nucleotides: TGTGCCAGCAGTCTCAGGGGAAACACGAACACTGAAGCTTTCTTT. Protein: CASSLRGNTNTEAFF.

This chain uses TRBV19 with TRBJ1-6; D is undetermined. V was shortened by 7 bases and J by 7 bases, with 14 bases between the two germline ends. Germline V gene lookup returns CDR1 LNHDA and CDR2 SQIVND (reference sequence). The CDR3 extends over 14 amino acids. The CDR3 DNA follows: TGTGCCAGTAACTCACGGGATTCCAATTCACCCCTCCACTTT. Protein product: CASNSRDSNSPLHF.

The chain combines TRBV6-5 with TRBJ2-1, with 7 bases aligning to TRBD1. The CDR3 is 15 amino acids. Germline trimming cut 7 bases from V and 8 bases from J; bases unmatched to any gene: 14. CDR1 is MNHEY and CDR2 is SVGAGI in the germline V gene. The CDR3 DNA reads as TGTGCCAGCAACATACGAGGGGGCGACATTTATGAGCAGTTCTTC. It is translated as CASNIRGGDIYEQFF.

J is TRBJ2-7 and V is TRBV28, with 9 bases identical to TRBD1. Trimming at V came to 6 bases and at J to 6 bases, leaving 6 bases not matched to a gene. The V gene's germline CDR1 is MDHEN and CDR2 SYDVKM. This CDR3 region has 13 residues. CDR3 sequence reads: CASSPGQGGEQYF. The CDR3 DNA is TGTGCCAGCAGCCCGGGACAGGGTGGCGAGCAGTACTTC.

In DNA, the CDR3 is TGTGCCACCAGTGATTTGCAATGGGACACACCTGATCTTAACTATGGCTACACCTTC. Residues: CATSDLQWDTPDLNYGYTF. This sequence joins TRBV24-1 and TRBJ1-2; weak D call: TRBD1 (6 bases). V was trimmed by 0 bases and J by 1 base, leaving 20 bases between them. The CDR3 length is 19 residues. The germline V gene has CDR1 KGHDR and CDR2 SFDVKD.

CDR3 in amino acids: CASSLRGASRETQYF. CDR3 coding DNA: TGTGCCAGCAGCTTACGGGGGGCCAGTCGAGAGACCCAGTACTTC. The chain carries TRBV5-6 and TRBJ2-5, with D possibly matching TRBD2 (7 bases). CDR3 length: 15 residues. V was pared by 2 bases and J by 4 bases, with 15 bases between. Germline V CDR1 and CDR2: SGHDT, YYEEEE.

The CDR3, as DNA: TGTGCCAGCAGCACATACAGGGAAGGTACGGGAGAGCAGTTCTTC. Amino acid sequence: CASSTYREGTGEQFF. The rearrangement uses TRBV11-1 and TRBJ2-1, with D perhaps TRBD1 (6 bases). The CDR3 sequence is 15 residues long. Trimming removed 5 bases from V and 10 bases from J, with 21 bases in between. Germline-derived CDR1 and CDR2 are SGHAT and FQDESV (reference sequence).

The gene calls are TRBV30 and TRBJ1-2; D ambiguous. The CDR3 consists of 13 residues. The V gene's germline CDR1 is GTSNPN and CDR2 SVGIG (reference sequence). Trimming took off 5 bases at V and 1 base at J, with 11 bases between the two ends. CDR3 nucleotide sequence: TGTGCCTGGCTACCCACGGTTAACTATGGCTACACCTTC. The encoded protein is CAWLPTVNYGYTF.

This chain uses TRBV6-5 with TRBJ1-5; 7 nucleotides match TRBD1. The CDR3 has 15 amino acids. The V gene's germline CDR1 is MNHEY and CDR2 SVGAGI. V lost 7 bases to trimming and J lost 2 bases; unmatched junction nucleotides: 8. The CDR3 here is CASTPGGYGNQPQHF. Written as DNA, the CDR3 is TGTGCCAGCACCCCAGGGGGTTATGGCAATCAGCCCCAGCATTTT.

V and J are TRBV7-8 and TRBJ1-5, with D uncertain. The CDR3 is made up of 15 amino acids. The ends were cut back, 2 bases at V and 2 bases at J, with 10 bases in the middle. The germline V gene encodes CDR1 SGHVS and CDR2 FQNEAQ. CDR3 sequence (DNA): TGTGCCAGCAGCTTAACCTCCCAGGGCAATCAGCCCCAGCATTTT. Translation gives CASSLTSQGNQPQHF.

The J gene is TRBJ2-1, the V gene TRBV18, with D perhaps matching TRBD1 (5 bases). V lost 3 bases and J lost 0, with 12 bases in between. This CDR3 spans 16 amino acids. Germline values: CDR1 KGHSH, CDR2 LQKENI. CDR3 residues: CASSPLTGISYNEQFF. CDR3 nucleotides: TGTGCCAGCTCACCCTTAACAGGAATCTCCTACAATGAGCAGTTCTTC.

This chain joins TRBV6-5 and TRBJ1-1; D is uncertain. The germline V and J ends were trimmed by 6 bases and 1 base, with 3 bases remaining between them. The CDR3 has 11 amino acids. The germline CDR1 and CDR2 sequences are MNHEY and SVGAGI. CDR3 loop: CASRQNTEAFF. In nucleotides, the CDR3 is TGTGCCAGCAGACAGAACACTGAAGCTTTCTTT.

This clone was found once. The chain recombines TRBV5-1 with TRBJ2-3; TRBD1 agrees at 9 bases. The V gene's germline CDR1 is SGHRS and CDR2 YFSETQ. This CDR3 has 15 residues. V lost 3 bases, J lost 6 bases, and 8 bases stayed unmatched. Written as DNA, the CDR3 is TGCGCCAGCAGCTCCGGGGGACAGGGCATGGATACGCAGTATTTT. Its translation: CASSSGGQGMDTQYF.

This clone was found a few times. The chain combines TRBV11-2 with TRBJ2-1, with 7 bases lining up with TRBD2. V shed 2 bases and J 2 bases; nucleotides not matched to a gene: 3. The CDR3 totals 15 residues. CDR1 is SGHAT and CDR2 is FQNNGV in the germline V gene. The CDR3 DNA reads TGTGCCAGCAGCTTAACTAGCGAGGCCTACAATGAGCAGTTCTTC. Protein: CASSLTSEAYNEQFF.

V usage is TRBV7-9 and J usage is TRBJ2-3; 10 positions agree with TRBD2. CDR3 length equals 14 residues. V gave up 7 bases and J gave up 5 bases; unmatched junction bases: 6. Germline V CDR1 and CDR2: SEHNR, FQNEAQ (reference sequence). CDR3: CASMPAGGQDTQYF. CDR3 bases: TGTGCCAGCATGCCAGCGGGGGGGCAAGATACGCAGTATTTT.

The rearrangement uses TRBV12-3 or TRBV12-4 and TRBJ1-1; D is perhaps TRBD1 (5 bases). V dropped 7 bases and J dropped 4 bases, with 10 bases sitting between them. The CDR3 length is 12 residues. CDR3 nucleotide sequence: TGTGCCAGCACTTGGGGCGGCACTGAAGCTTTCTTT. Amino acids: CASTWGGTEAFF.